This T cell receptor beta chain came from a study of cytomegalovirus exposure and HLA in healthy donors. Study-wide results and caveats: Most likely, a cluster of highly shared sequence variants arose as a sequencing artifact.

Germline-derived CDR1 and CDR2 are KGHSH and LQKENI. CDR3 length equals 13 residues. Notes on this clone: Its antigen is not identified.

The PCR ran on 60 Vbeta and 13 Jbeta primers. Data came from immunoSEQ multiplex PCR; TCRdb stores just in-frame clones and leaves some out. Of some 140,000 clones listed, approximately 80% are singletons. This receptor was identified in a male donor in good health and CMV-seropositive. Sequencing was done on a sample of PBMCs. The gene calls are TRBV18 and TRBJ2-5; no reliable D call. The tail of the sequence fits TRBJ2-7 better, so the J call may be wrong. This CDR3 reads CASSPPSAYEQYF. In DNA, the CDR3 is TGTGCCAGCTCACCACCCTCTGCCTACGAGCAGTACTTC.